These 18 T cell receptor beta chains were all obtained from the same sample, sequenced in a study of T cells after yellow fever vaccination. Using its own MiXCR run on the 5' RACE reads, TCRdb lists one record per CDR3 protein. The repertoire holds some 500,000 distinct CDR3 sequences, with 13% as singletons. Material: PBMCs, obtained on the day of the yellow fever booster vaccination. The receptors derive from a man aged 30 to 45 who received the YFV17D yellow fever vaccine.

This rearrangement joins TRBV6-2 or TRBV6-3 to TRBJ2-1, with D possibly matching TRBD2 (6 bases). This CDR3 comprises 15 residues. Trimming took 6 bases from V and 5 from J, leaving 17 bases between them. Germline CDR1 MNHEY, CDR2 SVGEGT. This chain's CDR3 is CASSKGTSGNNEQFF. Here the CDR3 DNA reads TGTGCCAGCAGCAAGGGGACTTCGGGAAACAATGAGCAGTTCTTC.

In its sample, this clonotype was seen a few times. V is TRBV10-3 and J is TRBJ2-3; 10 bases match TRBD2. The germline V gene encodes CDR1 ENHRY and CDR2 SYGVKD. The CDR3 runs 16 residues. V was pared by 0 bases and J by 2 bases, with 2 bases of the junction left unmatched. Here the CDR3 reads CAISESSGRATDTQYF. The CDR3 DNA sequence: TGTGCCATCAGTGAGTCGAGCGGGAGGGCCACAGATACGCAGTATTTT.

This chain connects TRBV12-5 to TRBJ2-1; D gene ambiguous. Germline V gives CDR1 LGHNT, CDR2 FRNRAP. The CDR3 is 11 amino acids. Between the trimmed V and J ends, which lost 8 bases and 4 bases, there was a span of 6 bases. The chain's CDR3 is CASLTYNEQFF. CDR3 bases: TGTGCTAGTCTGACTTACAATGAGCAGTTCTTC.

The sample holds a few counts of this clonotype. The rearrangement joins TRBV7-2 to TRBJ2-5; TRBD1 might be the D (6 bases). The CDR3 has 13 residues. Trimming pared 4 bases from V and 4 bases from J, leaving 10 bases between. Germline assignment: CDR1 SGHTA and CDR2 FQGNSA. The CDR3 loop reads CASSSQGSETQYF. The DNA of the CDR3 is TGTGCCAGCAGCTCACAGGGTTCAGAGACCCAGTACTTC.

This clonotype was found a few times. V is TRBV27 and J is TRBJ2-1; 13 nucleotides agree with TRBD2. The CDR3 runs 17 residues. Germline CDR1 MNHEY, CDR2 SMNVEV (reference sequence). J gave up 9 bases and V 8 bases, and 16 bases lay outside the gene matches. The CDR3 bases are TGTGCCAGCGCTTTCAGAACTAGCGGGAGGGTTTTGGTTGAGCAGTTCTTC. Translation gives CASAFRTSGRVLVEQFF.

This clonotype was recorded many times. The chain uses TRBV7-2 and TRBJ1-2; D unclear. Germline loops: CDR1 SGHTA, CDR2 FQGNSA. This CDR3 contains 13 residues. V was cut by 1 base and J by 4 bases, with 7 bases left in between. DNA of the CDR3: TGTGCCAGCAGCTTAGGCAGCTCCTATGGCTACACCTTC. Amino acids: CASSLGSSYGYTF.

As to this clonotype: A much larger clone sits a single nucleotide away, making a read error possible. The genes are TRBV12-3 or TRBV12-4 and TRBJ2-3, with TRBD1 matching 7 bases. Gene TRBJ1-5 matches the end of the DNA better, so the J call may be wrong. This CDR3 contains 15 residues. CDR3 sequence (DNA): TGTGCCAGCAGTGGGGGACAGACCCGCACAGATACGCAGCATTTT. Translated: CASSGGQTRTDTQHF.

J is TRBJ2-2 and V is TRBV9, with D hard to call. Germline CDR1 SGDLS, CDR2 YYNGEE. Trimming stripped 0 bases from V and 6 bases from J, with 6 bases between. The CDR3 totals 13 residues. CDR3 loop: CASSVDVSGELFF. CDR3 DNA sequence: TGTGCCAGCAGCGTAGACGTTTCCGGGGAGCTGTTTTTT.

This clonotype has more than one count but fewer than ten. V is TRBV6-1 and J is TRBJ2-5; no definite D call. V was cut by 2 bases and J by 0 bases, with 7 bases left in between. The CDR3 totals 14 residues. CDR1 and CDR2 from the germline V gene are MNHNS and SASEGT. CDR3 sequence reads: CASSESWNQETQYF. DNA of the CDR3: TGTGCCAGCAGTGAATCCTGGAACCAAGAGACCCAGTACTTC.

The rearrangement links TRBV2 to TRBJ2-1; 9 nucleotides line up with TRBD1. The CDR3 runs 14 residues. In germline, CDR1 is SNHLY, CDR2 FYNNEI. With 4 bases clipped from V and 7 bases from J, the junction kept 5 bases outside the gene matches. In DNA, the CDR3 is TGTGCCAGCAGTGTTAGGGACAGGGCTAATGAGCAGTTCTTC. This gives the protein CASSVRDRANEQFF.

This chain uses TRBV2 with TRBJ2-5; no firm D call. This CDR3 has 13 amino acids. Germline V gene lookup returns CDR1 SNHLY and CDR2 FYNNEI. V was trimmed by 4 bases and J by 2 bases, leaving 8 bases between them. The CDR3 reads CASSGEVQETQYF. The CDR3 nucleotides read TGTGCCAGCAGTGGTGAGGTACAAGAGACCCAGTACTTC.

The V call is TRBV7-2, the J call TRBJ1-6, with 10 positions matching TRBD1. This CDR3 is built from 14 residues. Germline values: CDR1 SGHTA, CDR2 FQGNSA. J gave up 10 bases and V 3 bases, and 3 bases lay outside the gene matches. CDR3 nucleotide sequence: TGTGCCAGCAGCTTCGGGACAGGGGCGTCACCCCTCCACTTT. Translated: CASSFGTGASPLHF.

This clonotype was seen a few times. The V and J genes are TRBV5-5 and TRBJ2-7, with D perhaps TRBD2 (5 bases). Trimming took 0 bases from V and 3 from J, leaving 13 bases between them. The germline V gene has CDR1 SGHKS and CDR2 YYEKEE (reference sequence). The CDR3 length is 15 residues. DNA of the CDR3: TGTGCCAGCAGCTTGGGATGGGTCGGGAACTACGAGCAGTACTTC. Residues: CASSLGWVGNYEQYF.

This clonotype was seen more than once but under ten times. A junction boundary mismatches the germline segment, possibly from a read error. This chain joins TRBV6-1 and TRBJ2-7, with TRBD2 as a possible D gene (6 bases). This CDR3 region has 15 residues. Germline-derived CDR1 and CDR2 are MNHNS and SASEGT. The CDR3 sequence: CASSQAGLSSYEQYF. DNA for the CDR3: TGTGCCAGCAGTCAAGCGGGTTTAAGCTCCTACGAGCAGTACTTC.

This clonotype appeared a few times. The rearrangement links TRBV7-9 to TRBJ2-5; 8 nucleotides line up with TRBD2. The trim removed 5 bases at V and 1 base at J, leaving 3 bases unmatched. CDR3 length: 14 residues. The germline V gene encodes CDR1 SEHNR and CDR2 FQNEAQ (reference sequence). The CDR3 loop is CASSTGTSQETQYF. Here the CDR3 DNA reads TGTGCCAGCAGCACCGGGACTAGCCAAGAGACCCAGTACTTC.

The chain recombines TRBV4-1 with TRBJ2-4, with D maybe TRBD2 (5 bases). The CDR3 totals 14 residues. Deletions cut 0 bases from V and 6 bases from J, with 9 bases between. CDR1 and CDR2 (germline): MGHRA, YSYEKL. CDR3 residues: CASSQDADLNIQYF. The CDR3 nucleotides read TGCGCCAGCAGCCAAGATGCGGACTTAAACATTCAGTACTTC.

The rearrangement joins TRBV4-3 to TRBJ2-7; 9 bases map to TRBD1. From germline, CDR1 is LGHNA and CDR2 YSLEER. Unmatched junction bases numbered 15, after V lost 4 bases and J lost 5 bases. This CDR3 has 17 residues. This chain's CDR3 is CASSRRVGGTGTNEQYF. CDR3 nucleotide sequence: TGCGCCAGCAGCCGAAGAGTGGGGGGGACAGGGACCAACGAGCAGTACTTC.

The chain carries TRBV7-2 and TRBJ2-7; D is ambiguous. The CDR3 length is 17 residues. V was trimmed by 0 bases and J by 0 bases, leaving 15 bases between them. Germline CDR1 is SGHTA and CDR2 is FQGNSA. The CDR3 reads CASSLARFDGYSYEQYF. CDR3 coding DNA: TGTGCCAGCAGCTTAGCGCGATTTGACGGCTACTCCTACGAGCAGTACTTC.